The 9 T cell receptor beta chains below all came from one sample that was sequenced in a study of T cell repertoires in aging, cancer and after chemotherapy. A mixed TRB-A/B primer pool amplified rearranged TRB by multiplex touch-down PCR. Via MiXCR, TCRdb re-called the multiplex PCR reads, giving one row per CDR3 protein. The repertoire holds thousands of distinct CDR3 sequences, with roughly 30% as singletons. The template was genomic DNA from peripheral blood, not RNA. The sequenced material came from blood. Receptors were obtained from a human donor in good health.

This clonotype was seen only a few times. The chain recombines TRBV7-2 with TRBJ1-5; D is uncertain. CDR3 length: 15 residues. The germline V gene has CDR1 SGHTA and CDR2 FQGNSA. V gave up 1 base and J gave up 5 bases, with 12 bases separating them. For the CDR3, the DNA is TGTGCCAGCAGCTTAGATAAGGGAAACCATCAGCCCCAGCATTTT. Amino acid sequence: CASSLDKGNHQPQHF.

CDR3 protein: CASSQEEREAGYNEQFF. The CDR3 DNA sequence: TGTGCCAGCAGCCAAGAAGAGCGGGAGGCGGGTTACAATGAGCAGTTCTTC. The gene calls are TRBV14 and TRBJ2-1; 9 bases are shared with TRBD2. After removal of 0 bases from V and 4 bases from J, the junction contained 7 bases not matched to a gene. Per the germline V gene, CDR1 is SGHDN and CDR2 is FVKESK. This CDR3 is 17 amino acids long.

By share of the sample, this clonotype is medium-sized (0.01 to 0.1%). The rearrangement uses TRBV6-1 and TRBJ1-2; D is ambiguous. Between the trimmed V and J ends, which lost 8 bases and 1 base, there was a span of 5 bases. From germline, CDR1 is MNHNS and CDR2 SASEGT. CDR3 length: 11 amino acids. CDR3 in DNA: TGTGCCAGCTCCGATAACTATGGCTACACCTTC. It is translated as CASSDNYGYTF.

This clonotype is labeled medium-sized. This chain links TRBV19 with TRBJ2-1; D unresolved. Trimming took off 7 bases at V and 8 bases at J, with 15 bases between the two ends. The CDR3 is made up of 13 amino acids. CDR1 LNHDA and CDR2 SQIVND come from the germline V gene (reference sequence). The CDR3 loop is CASIQVALDEQFF. CDR3 coding DNA: TGTGCCAGTATTCAAGTGGCGTTGGATGAGCAGTTCTTC.

As for this clonotype: A junction end diverges from the germline sequence, so it may reflect a read error. The V and J genes are TRBV4-3 and TRBJ2-7, with no clear D. The germline V gene encodes CDR1 LGHNA and CDR2 YSLEER. The CDR3 is made up of 12 amino acids. The CDR3 here is CASSHPAGEQYF. CDR3 coding DNA: TGTGCCAGCAGCCACCCGGCCGGCGAGCAGTACTTC.

The chain carries TRBV4-3 and TRBJ2-3, with TRBD2 matching 12 bases. The CDR3 runs to 17 residues. CDR1 and CDR2 from the germline V gene are LGHNA and YSLEER. J gave up 2 bases and V 4 bases, and 7 bases lay outside the gene matches. The CDR3 here is CASSPSSGGGYTDTQYF. The CDR3 region has the DNA TGCGCCAGCAGCCCGTCTAGCGGGGGGGGATACACAGATACGCAGTATTTT.

This clonotype has only a few counts. The V and J genes are TRBV27 and TRBJ1-2; D is unclear. V shed 5 bases and J shed 0 bases, with 10 bases lying between them. Germline CDR1 and CDR2: MNHEY and SMNVEV (reference sequence). This CDR3 contains 14 residues. CDR3 loop: CASSPRKANYGYTF. For the CDR3, the DNA is TGTGCCAGCAGTCCAAGGAAAGCTAACTATGGCTACACCTTC.

This chain connects TRBV6-1 to TRBJ1-3; 7 nucleotides match TRBD1. CDR1 and CDR2 from the germline V gene are MNHNS and SASEGT. The CDR3 runs to 13 residues. V was clipped by 3 bases and J by 9 bases; unmatched bases: 5. CDR3: CASSEDRSFTIYF. The CDR3, as DNA: TGTGCCAGCAGTGAGGACAGGTCCTTCACCATATATTTT.

This clonotype was found a few times. The chain is built from TRBV12-3 or TRBV12-4 and TRBJ2-4; either TRBD1 or TRBD2 may supply D (5 bases each). Deletions cut 5 bases from V and 4 bases from J, with 15 bases between. The CDR3 length is 15 residues. The CDR3 DNA sequence: TGTGCCAGCAGTCCCACTTGGGACCGAAAAAACATTCAGTACTTC. Translation: CASSPTWDRKNIQYF.